These T cell receptor beta chains were read from a single sample in a study of T cell repertoires in cytomegalovirus infection. TCRdb re-analysed the reads in MiXCR, keeping a single row per CDR3 protein. The sample lists approximately 110,000 distinct CDR3 sequences; about 30% were seen once. For these receptors, no antigen is known. The sequencing used CD8+ T cells from cultured PBMCs, collected from culture after CMV antigen stimulation. The receptor set was obtained from a human donor in good health (CMV status not recorded). Some clones in this sample may be carry-over from other donors' samples. CDR3s include the opening cysteine and the closing phenylalanine or tryptophan. Fields, in order: J gene, D gene, clone size, V gene, CDR3 protein, CDR3 DNA. The D gene is left open where the match is weak. Where a row states a size, it is once, few, many or the class of an expanded clone; other rows omit it.

J gene: TRBJ1-1
D gene: NA
clone size: few
V gene: TRBV7-9
CDR3 protein: CASSSPSAGMNTEAFF
CDR3 DNA: TGTGCCAGCAGCTCCCCGTCGGCAGGGATGAACACTGAAGCTTTCTTT

J gene: TRBJ2-6
D gene: NA
clone size: many
V gene: TRBV10-3
CDR3 protein: CAISELIPSSGANVLTF
CDR3 DNA: TGTGCCATCAGTGAGTTAATTCCTAGCTCTGGGGCCAACGTCCTGACTTTC

J gene: TRBJ1-1
D gene: NA
clone size: many
V gene: TRBV7-9
CDR3 protein: CASSLLVRGWDTEAFF
CDR3 DNA: TGTGCCAGCAGCTTATTAGTCAGGGGATGGGACACTGAAGCTTTCTTT

J gene: TRBJ2-1
D gene: NA
clone size: many
V gene: TRBV19
CDR3 protein: CASSIDGASSYNEQFF
CDR3 DNA: TGTGCCAGTAGTATAGATGGGGCAAGCTCCTACAATGAGCAGTTCTTC

J gene: TRBJ2-1
D gene: TRBD2
clone size: NA
V gene: TRBV20-1
CDR3 protein: CSARPSRVLAGGVYNEQFF
CDR3 DNA: TGCAGTGCTAGGCCCTCCCGAGTACTAGCGGGCGGGGTCTACAATGAGCAGTTCTTC

J gene: TRBJ2-1
D gene: TRBD2
clone size: NA
V gene: TRBV12-3/TRBV12-4
CDR3 protein: CASSFGGGELGFF
CDR3 DNA: TGTGCCAGCAGTTTCGGGGGAGGGGAACTGGGGTTCTTC

J gene: TRBJ1-5
D gene: TRBD1
clone size: NA
V gene: TRBV12-3/TRBV12-4
CDR3 protein: CASSKAGTDYSNQPQHF
CDR3 DNA: TGTGCCAGCAGCAAAGCCGGGACAGACTATAGCAATCAGCCCCAGCATTTT

J gene: TRBJ1-2
D gene: TRBD1
clone size: few
V gene: TRBV6-1
CDR3 protein: CASSLQGAFGGYTF
CDR3 DNA: TGTGCCAGCAGTTTACAGGGGGCTTTTGGTGGCTACACCTTC

J gene: TRBJ1-4
D gene: NA
clone size: NA
V gene: TRBV7-2
CDR3 protein: CASRGVGGFNEKLFF
CDR3 DNA: TGTGCCAGCAGGGGGGTGGGGGGCTTTAATGAAAAACTGTTTTTT

J gene: TRBJ1-2
D gene: NA
clone size: few
V gene: TRBV12-3/TRBV12-4
CDR3 protein: CASSRPRTGNYGYTF
CDR3 DNA: TGTGCCAGCAGTCGTCCCCGAACAGGGAACTATGGCTACACCTTC

J gene: TRBJ2-7
D gene: NA
clone size: NA
V gene: TRBV27
CDR3 protein: CATSPTVSYEQYF
CDR3 DNA: TGTGCCACTTCGCCGACGGTCTCCTACGAGCAGTACTTC

J gene: TRBJ2-2
D gene: TRBD1
clone size: few
V gene: TRBV27
CDR3 protein: CASSLIVQGATGELFF
CDR3 DNA: TGTGCCAGCAGTTTAATCGTCCAGGGGGCGACCGGGGAGCTGTTTTTT

J gene: TRBJ1-1
D gene: NA
clone size: NA
V gene: TRBV7-9
CDR3 protein: CTSSLGNSEAFF
CDR3 DNA: TGTACCAGCAGCTTAGGGAACAGTGAAGCTTTCTTT

J gene: TRBJ1-1
D gene: NA
clone size: many
V gene: TRBV7-8
CDR3 protein: CASSPAGRGATEAFF
CDR3 DNA: TGTGCCAGCAGCCCAGCGGGAAGGGGTGCGACTGAAGCTTTCTTT

J gene: TRBJ2-2
D gene: NA
clone size: NA
V gene: TRBV7-6
CDR3 protein: CASTWGLVNGELFF
CDR3 DNA: TGTGCCAGCACCTGGGGGCTGGTCAACGGGGAGCTGTTTTTT

J gene: TRBJ2-7
D gene: NA
clone size: NA
V gene: TRBV15
CDR3 protein: CATSSLTRDGGSYEQYF
CDR3 DNA: TGTGCCACCAGCAGCCTTACCCGGGACGGGGGAAGTTACGAGCAGTACTTC

J gene: TRBJ2-1
D gene: TRBD1
clone size: few
V gene: TRBV19
CDR3 protein: CASSRQGAYNEQFF
CDR3 DNA: TGTGCCAGTAGCAGACAGGGGGCCTACAATGAGCAGTTCTTC

J gene: TRBJ2-1
D gene: NA
clone size: few
V gene: TRBV7-9
CDR3 protein: CASSLLSRYNEQFF
CDR3 DNA: TGTGCCAGCAGCTTACTGAGCAGGTACAATGAGCAGTTCTTC

J gene: TRBJ2-6
D gene: NA
clone size: NA
V gene: TRBV19
CDR3 protein: CASRQGTGANVLTF
CDR3 DNA: TGTGCCAGTAGGCAGGGAACCGGGGCCAACGTCCTGACTTTC

J gene: TRBJ1-1
D gene: NA
clone size: many
V gene: TRBV7-6
CDR3 protein: CASSLGGGRTEAFF
CDR3 DNA: TGTGCCAGCAGCTTAGGCGGCGGGAGGACTGAAGCTTTCTTT

J gene: TRBJ2-2
D gene: TRBD2
clone size: few
V gene: TRBV7-9
CDR3 protein: CASSLLAGGPTGELFF
CDR3 DNA: TGTGCCAGCAGCCTACTAGCGGGGGGACCCACCGGGGAGCTGTTTTTT

J gene: TRBJ2-3
D gene: TRBD2
clone size: few
V gene: TRBV27
CDR3 protein: CASSLLAGGPDTQYF
CDR3 DNA: TGTGCCAGCAGTTTGCTAGCGGGGGGGCCAGATACGCAGTATTTT

J gene: TRBJ2-5
D gene: NA
clone size: many
V gene: TRBV27
CDR3 protein: CASSLARGETQYF
CDR3 DNA: TGTGCCAGCAGTTTGGCCAGGGGTGAGACCCAGTACTTC

J gene: TRBJ1-4
D gene: NA
clone size: NA
V gene: TRBV27
CDR3 protein: CASSLSIPSTTNEKLFF
CDR3 DNA: TGTGCCAGCAGTTTATCGATTCCATCAACAACTAATGAAAAACTGTTTTTT

J gene: TRBJ2-2
D gene: TRBD1
clone size: many
V gene: TRBV5-1
CDR3 protein: CASSLRGQHHDTGELFF
CDR3 DNA: TGCGCCAGCAGCTTGAGGGGACAGCACCACGACACCGGGGAGCTGTTTTTT

J gene: TRBJ1-4
D gene: TRBD1
clone size: NA
V gene: TRBV2
CDR3 protein: CASSVEDREKLFF
CDR3 DNA: TGTGCCAGCAGTGTGGAGGACAGGGAAAAACTGTTTTTT

J gene: TRBJ2-7
D gene: NA
clone size: NA
V gene: TRBV6-1
CDR3 protein: CASSEWRGPYEQYF
CDR3 DNA: TGTGCCAGCAGTGAGTGGCGGGGGCCTTACGAGCAGTACTTC

J gene: TRBJ1-5
D gene: NA
clone size: few
V gene: TRBV12-3/TRBV12-4
CDR3 protein: CASSHGADSNQPQHF
CDR3 DNA: TGTGCCAGCAGTCATGGGGCAGATAGCAATCAGCCCCAGCATTTT